Listed below are T cell receptor beta chains from one sample, sequenced in a study of blood T cells in healthy people across ages. MiXCR was run by TCRdb on the 5' RACE reads, yielding one entry per CDR3 protein. This sample has 1.5 million to 2 million distinct CDR3 sequences, with around 48% found just once. Sample: blood. The receptors derive from a woman between 40 and 55 years old in good health. The CDR3 runs from the conserved cysteine through the conserved F or W. A D gene is named only where the DNA matches it firmly. A row's size may be missing; if present it is once, few, many or a size class.

d_call j_call v_call clone_size cdr3_aa cdr3_nt
NA TRBJ2-3 TRBV6-4 NA CASSVGPGKDTQYF TGTGCCAGCAGTGTTGGTCCGGGAAAAGATACGCAGTATTTT
TRBD1 TRBJ2-1 TRBV6-4 NA CASSGTGGKYDEQFF TGTGCCAGCAGTGGTACAGGGGGTAAATACGATGAGCAGTTCTTC
NA TRBJ2-3 TRBV20-1 NA CSARDEAITQYF TGCAGTGCTAGAGATGAAGCCATAACGCAGTATTTT
NA TRBJ1-2 TRBV19 NA CASSTVAGMVYGYTF TGTGCCAGTAGTACAGTCGCCGGGATGGTCTATGGCTACACCTTC
NA TRBJ1-2 TRBV6-2/TRBV6-3 NA CASRPSGNYGYTF TGTGCCAGCAGACCCTCAGGGAACTATGGCTACACCTTC
TRBD1 TRBJ1-5 TRBV12-3/TRBV12-4 NA CASGDNRQGNNQPQHF TGTGCCAGCGGGGACAATAGACAGGGTAACAATCAGCCCCAGCATTTT
NA TRBJ1-2 TRBV29-1 NA CSVAVGPAYGYTF TGCAGCGTTGCTGTGGGCCCGGCCTATGGCTACACCTTC
TRBD1 TRBJ2-3 TRBV11-2 once CASSLTQGAVTDTQYF TGTGCCAGCAGCTTAACCCAGGGGGCTGTGACAGATACGCAGTATTTT
TRBD2 TRBJ2-1 TRBV27 NA CASSRLAGEHNEQFF TGTGCCAGCAGCCGACTAGCGGGGGAGCACAATGAGCAGTTCTTC
TRBD2 TRBJ2-1 TRBV9 NA CASSGLAGGSNNEQFF TGTGCCAGCAGCGGCTTAGCGGGGGGGTCTAACAATGAGCAGTTCTTC
NA TRBJ2-3 TRBV5-1 NA CASAAGRYSTDTQYF TGCGCCAGCGCGGCTGGACGGTATAGCACAGATACGCAGTATTTT
NA TRBJ1-2 TRBV2 NA CASSERQAVYGYTF TGTGCCAGCAGTGAAAGACAGGCCGTCTATGGCTACACCTTC
NA TRBJ1-2 TRBV5-1 few CASSFPGDEGYTF TGCGCCAGCAGCTTCCCAGGAGACGAGGGCTACACCTTC
NA TRBJ2-7 TRBV20-1 NA CSAGSDYEQYF TGCAGTGCTGGTAGCGATTACGAGCAGTACTTC
NA TRBJ1-2 TRBV7-9 few CASSLGAGISYGYTF TGTGCCAGCAGCTTAGGTGCAGGTATCTCCTATGGCTACACCTTC
TRBD1 TRBJ1-2 TRBV29-1 few CSVPDRDPYGYTF TGCAGCGTACCCGACAGGGACCCTTATGGCTACACCTTC
NA TRBJ1-2 TRBV20-1 NA CSGANNYGYTF TGCAGTGGGGCGAATAACTATGGCTACACCTTC
TRBD2 TRBJ2-1 TRBV20-1 NA CSARMGLAGNNEQFF TGCAGTGCTAGAATGGGACTAGCGGGGAACAATGAGCAGTTCTTC